This entry lists 14 T cell receptor beta chains sequenced from one sample in a study of blood T cells in healthy people across ages (dated by TCRdb to the mid-2010s). Library preparation was by 5' RACE. Data came from an Illumina HiSeq 2500. A second PCR of roughly 7 to 11 cycles was performed with a sample-barcoded 5' primer and a J-beta primer mix. In TCRdb, the public reads were trimmed at Q25 with fastp and aligned with MiXCR, with productive beta chains retained. CDR3 protein duplicates are merged, each entry listing the most common genes and DNA. The sample data list hundreds of thousands of distinct CDR3 sequences, and roughly 32% of these were observed just once. 15% of the sample is held by the ten biggest clonotypes. Sequenced input: blood. These receptors originate from a woman aged 80 or over in good health. Donor details come from another sample of the same person, matched by shared clones.

This clonotype was observed many times. The genes are TRBV7-9 and TRBJ2-7, with D tentatively TRBD1 (5 bases). CDR3 length: 15 amino acids. V gave up 10 bases and J gave up 2 bases, with 21 bases separating them. Looked up from germline, CDR1 is SEHNR and CDR2 is FQNEAQ (reference sequence). The CDR3 nucleotides read TGTGCCACCCTCGCCTGGGGCGGTGGAACCTACGAGCAGTACTTC. It encodes CATLAWGGGTYEQYF. Complete variable domain (other parts from reference TRBV7-9 and TRBJ2-7): DTGVSQNPRHKITKRGQNVTFRCDPISEHNRLYWYRQTLGQGPEFLTYFQNEAQLEKSRLLSDRFSAERPKGSFSTLEIQRTEQGDSAMYLCATLAWGGGTYEQYFGPGTRLTVT.

Note on this clonotype: This may arise from a read error, as a much more abundant clone is one base away. The CDR3 DNA follows: TGCGCCAGCAGGGGAGGCTTAGGGTACGAGCAGTACTTC. Translation gives CASRGGLGYEQYF. The chain is built from TRBV5-1 and TRBJ2-7; tentative D call: TRBD2 (6 bases). Germline V gene sequence: CDR1 SGHRS, CDR2 YFSETQ. This CDR3 comprises 13 residues. With 5 bases removed from V and 4 bases from J, the gap between germline ends came to 13 bases.

This clonotype was observed a handful of times. This chain links TRBV6-2 or TRBV6-3 with TRBJ2-5, with TRBD2 identical over 13 bases. Trimming took 6 bases from V and 4 from J; bases not matched to a gene: 8. From germline, CDR1 is MNHEY and CDR2 SVGEGT. The CDR3 has 16 amino acids. CDR3 residues: CASRTGTSGVPETQYF. The CDR3 DNA is TGTGCCAGCAGGACCGGGACTAGCGGGGTCCCAGAGACCCAGTACTTC.

The J gene is TRBJ1-3, the V gene TRBV12-3 or TRBV12-4; D is undetermined. Trimming took 6 bases from V and 1 from J, leaving 16 bases between them. This CDR3 spans 16 amino acids. The CDR3 DNA is TGTGCCAGCAGAGATCTCCGGGGTCAGTCTGGAAACACCATATATTTT. This codes for CASRDLRGQSGNTIYF.

This chain connects TRBV12-3 or TRBV12-4 to TRBJ1-1; no clear D. The germline V and J ends were trimmed by 8 bases and 10 bases, with 8 bases remaining between them. This CDR3 contains 9 residues. This chain's CDR3 is CASGPPAFF. CDR3 DNA sequence: TGTGCCAGCGGGCCCCCAGCTTTCTTT.

V gene TRBV7-2 combines with J gene TRBJ1-3; D is undetermined. The germline CDR1 and CDR2 sequences are SGHTA and FQGNSA. V dropped 2 bases and J dropped 8 bases, with 7 bases sitting between them. The CDR3 is 12 residues long. CDR3 bases: TGTGCCAGCAGCTTACCCCCTTACACCATATATTTT. It encodes CASSLPPYTIYF.

This clonotype was detected only a few times. This may stem from a read error, because a much larger clone lies one nucleotide away. V and J are TRBV2 and TRBJ2-1, with TRBD1 matching 10 bases. The CDR3 contains 14 residues. Germline V gives CDR1 SNHLY, CDR2 FYNNEI. V gave up 6 bases and J gave up 8 bases; unmatched junction bases: 7. CDR3 amino acids: CASSRDRGRHEQFF. CDR3 bases: TGTGCCAGCAGCCGGGACAGGGGTCGTCATGAGCAGTTCTTC.

About this clonotype itself: This may arise from a read error, as a much more abundant clone is one base away. The chain carries TRBV6-5 and TRBJ2-5; D unresolved. The V end lost 6 bases, the J end lost 11 bases, and 19 bases lay between the germline ends. Germline CDR1 MNHEY, CDR2 SVGAGI. The CDR3 length is 13 residues. The CDR3 region is CASRAVGANEQYF. Here the CDR3 DNA reads TGTGCCAGCAGAGCCGTTGGAGCGAATGAGCAGTACTTC.

This clonotype was counted ten times or more. This chain connects TRBV6-1 to TRBJ2-1, with 13 bases matching TRBD2. CDR1 is MNHNS, CDR2 SASEGT, per germline. V lost 0 bases to trimming and J lost 0 bases; unmatched junction nucleotides: 8. The length of the CDR3 is 20 residues. The CDR3 DNA sequence: TGTGCCAGCAGTGAAGCCCTCTGGACTAGCGGGGGCCGCTCCTACAATGAGCAGTTCTTC. Protein sequence: CASSEALWTSGGRSYNEQFF.

This clonotype was recorded only once. A much larger clone differs by one base, so this may be a read error. The rearrangement uses TRBV5-5 and TRBJ1-2, with D perhaps TRBD1 (5 bases). V lost 6 bases and J lost 4, with 16 bases in between. The CDR3 is 14 amino acids. Germline V gene sequence: CDR1 SGHKS, CDR2 YYEKEE (reference sequence). CDR3 amino acids: CASNRGRGSYGYTF. DNA of the CDR3: TGTGCCAGCAACCGAGGACGGGGCAGCTATGGCTACACCTTC.

This clonotype was counted many times. The chain recombines TRBV5-1 with TRBJ2-7; a weak D match, TRBD1 (6 bases). The germline V gene has CDR1 SGHRS and CDR2 YFSETQ. V was trimmed by 4 bases and J by 2 bases, leaving 13 bases between them. This CDR3 has 14 amino acids. The chain's CDR3 is CASSPQTGTYEQYF. The CDR3 nucleotides read TGCGCCAGCAGCCCACAGACAGGTACCTACGAGCAGTACTTC.

As for this clonotype: A read error may be the cause here, since a much bigger clone is one base away. The rearrangement uses TRBV20-1 and TRBJ1-2; no definite D call. The ends were cut back, 5 bases at V and 2 bases at J, with 12 bases in the middle. CDR3 length: 13 amino acids. Germline values: CDR1 DFQATT, CDR2 SNEGSKA (reference sequence). The CDR3 sequence is CSAGREGNYGYTF. The CDR3 DNA reads TGCAGTGCTGGGAGGGAGGGAAACTATGGCTACACCTTC.

In this sample, this clonotype turned up many times. The V call is TRBV20-1, the J call TRBJ2-1; 10 nucleotides align to TRBD2. V dropped 1 base and J dropped 8; count of bases not matched to a gene: 5. This CDR3 region has 14 residues. Germline V gene data show CDR1 as DFQATT and CDR2 as SNEGSKA (reference sequence). CDR3 sequence: CSARVSGGVDEQFF. CDR3 DNA sequence: TGCAGTGCTAGAGTGAGCGGGGGGGTGGATGAGCAGTTCTTC.

Points on this clonotype: This clone may be a read error of a much larger clone one base away. The chain is built from TRBV5-1 and TRBJ2-7; TRBD2 aligns across 7 bases. This CDR3 is 14 amino acids long. Trimming took 3 bases from V and 4 from J; bases not matched to a gene: 7. The V gene's germline CDR1 is SGHRS and CDR2 YFSETQ. This CDR3 reads CASSWEGEGYEQYF. The CDR3 DNA reads as TGCGCCAGCAGCTGGGAAGGGGAGGGGTACGAGCAGTACTTC. The full variable domain, completed using reference TRBV5-1 and TRBJ2-7, is KAGVTQTPRYLIKTRGQQVTLSCSPISGHRSVSWYQQTPGQGLQFLFEYFSETQRNKGNFPGRFSGRQFSNSRSEMNVSTLELGDSALYLCASSWEGEGYEQYFGPGTRLTVT.